This TCR beta chain was documented in a study of graft-versus-host responses after intestinal transplantation. Overall study results and limits: The study associated peak circulating GvH clone levels with early post-transplant HvG declines.

The assay was immunoSEQ multiplex PCR, and TCRdb's table has in-frame clones only and misses some. The top ten clones hold 1.5% to 2% of a sample with 10,000 or so clones, roughly 30% of them seen once. After the reaction, proliferating CFSE-low CD3+CD4+ and CD3+CD8+ responders were sorted. CDR3 length equals 13 residues. In germline, CDR1 is MNHNS, CDR2 SASEGT. V shed 8 bases and J 5 bases; nucleotides not matched to a gene: 6. This clone has a handful of counts. Sequenced material: alloreactive CD4+ T cells from a mixed lymphocyte reaction culture, taken before transplantation. Subset indicated: CFSE-low proliferating T cells sorted from roughly 6-day pre-transplant mixed lymphocyte reaction (GvH or HvG direction). This TCR came from a human patient who was an organ donor for intestinal transplantation. The chain has TRBV6-1 and TRBJ2-1; 7 bases align to TRBD2. The CDR3 coding sequence is TGTGCCAGCGAGAGACTAGCAGACAATGAGCAGTTCTTC. It encodes CASERLADNEQFF.